This T cell receptor (beta chain) is from a study of CD8 T cells in Susac syndrome. Bulk CD8+ and CD4+ cells came from magnetic negative isolation; CD8+ TEMRA by FACS. An input of roughly 0.5 to 1 ug of RNA was subjected to reverse transcription using random hexamers. TCRdb processed the immunoSEQ multiplex PCR reads anew with MiXCR; each CDR3 protein has one entry. The sample yields a few hundred thousand distinct CDR3 sequences, around 85% seen once. Per the germline V gene, CDR1 is MNHEY and CDR2 is SMNVEV (reference sequence). The V end was cut by 4 bases, the J end by 0 bases, with 7 bases between. The CDR3 totals 13 residues.

The gene calls are TRBV27 and TRBJ2-7; no definite D call. Sequencing used CD8+ T cells from PBMCs. This receptor was obtained from a human donor with multiple sclerosis. CDR3 residues: CASSWESSYEQYF. The CDR3 nucleotides are TGTGCCAGCAGTTGGGAAAGCTCCTACGAGCAGTACTTC.